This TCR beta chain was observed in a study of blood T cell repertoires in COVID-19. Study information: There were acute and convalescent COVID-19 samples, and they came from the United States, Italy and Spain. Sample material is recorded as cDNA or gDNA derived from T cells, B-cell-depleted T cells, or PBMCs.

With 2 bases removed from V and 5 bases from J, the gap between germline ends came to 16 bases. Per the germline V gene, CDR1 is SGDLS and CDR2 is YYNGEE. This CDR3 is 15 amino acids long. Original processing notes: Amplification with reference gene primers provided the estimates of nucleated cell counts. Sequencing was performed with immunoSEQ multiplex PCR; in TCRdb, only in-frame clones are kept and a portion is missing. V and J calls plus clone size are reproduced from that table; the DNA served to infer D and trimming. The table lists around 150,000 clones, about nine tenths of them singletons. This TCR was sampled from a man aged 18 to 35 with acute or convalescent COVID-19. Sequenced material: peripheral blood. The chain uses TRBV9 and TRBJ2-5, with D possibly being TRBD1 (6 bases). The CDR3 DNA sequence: TGTGCCAGCAGCGTTCGCACAGGGTCTTGGGAGACCCAGTACTTC. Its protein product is CASSVRTGSWETQYF.